The 23 T cell receptor beta chains presented below share a single source sample, sequenced in a study of blood T cell repertoires in COVID-19. Clones were read by immunoSEQ multiplex PCR, and TCRdb kept only the in-frame ones, dropping some. Here the sample spans about 250,000 clones, 85% to 90% being singletons. Sequenced sample: peripheral blood. The receptors were gathered from a woman in her thirties or forties who had recovered from COVID-19.

The chain employs TRBV7-9 and TRBJ1-2, with D maybe TRBD1 (6 bases). Trimming shortened V by 7 bases and J by 7 bases, and 19 bases separated the two germline ends. This CDR3 is built from 14 residues. Germline V gives CDR1 SEHNR, CDR2 FQNEAQ (reference sequence). Written as DNA, the CDR3 is TGTGCCAGCACCCGCCCAGGGGTTAGTCGTGGCTACACCTTC. Residues: CASTRPGVSRGYTF.

The CDR3 is CASRAVPWDEQFF. DNA for the CDR3: TGTGCCAGCAGGGCGGTCCCATGGGATGAGCAGTTCTTC. This rearrangement joins TRBV11-2 to TRBJ2-1; D unresolved. Germline values: CDR1 SGHAT, CDR2 FQNNGV. CDR3 length equals 13 residues. The ends were cut back, 6 bases at V and 8 bases at J, with 14 bases in the middle.

This rearrangement joins TRBV30 to TRBJ1-2; D might be TRBD1 (6 bases). Germline CDR1 reads GTSNPN; CDR2 reads SVGIG (reference sequence). This CDR3 has 13 amino acids. Trimming pared 2 bases from V and 4 bases from J, leaving 11 bases between. CDR3 region: CAWSRQGPYGYTF. The CDR3 region has the DNA TGTGCCTGGAGTAGGCAGGGGCCCTATGGCTACACCTTC.

The V gene is TRBV24-1, the J gene TRBJ2-2, with 9 positions matching TRBD2. CDR1 is KGHDR and CDR2 is SFDVKD in the germline V gene. Trimming removed 3 bases from V and 5 bases from J; junction bases left unmatched: 6. CDR3 size: 16 residues. The CDR3 nucleotides are TGTGCCACCAGTGATCGTCTAGCGGGATGGACCGGGGAGCTGTTTTTT. It translates to CATSDRLAGWTGELFF.

The chain links TRBV7-9 to TRBJ1-2; maybe TRBD1 (5 bases). Germline V gives CDR1 SEHNR, CDR2 FQNEAQ (reference sequence). The CDR3 length is 14 residues. V lost 5 bases and J lost 7, with 17 bases in between. This CDR3 is CASSPPRGGGGYTF. CDR3 sequence (DNA): TGTGCCAGCAGCCCCCCGCGTGGGGGGGGTGGCTACACCTTC.

This chain joins TRBV5-1 and TRBJ2-7; 10 nucleotides align to TRBD2. This CDR3 contains 15 residues. J gave up 2 bases and V 4 bases, and 6 bases lay outside the gene matches. Germline V gives CDR1 SGHRS, CDR2 YFSETQ. CDR3 in amino acids: CASSHRLAGPYEQYF. CDR3 coding DNA: TGCGCCAGCAGCCACAGACTAGCGGGCCCCTACGAGCAGTACTTC.

Only one count was recorded for this clone. This chain uses TRBV30 with TRBJ2-1; D not resolved. CDR3 size: 11 residues. Germline assignment: CDR1 GTSNPN and CDR2 SVGIG (reference sequence). V shed 0 bases and J shed 7 bases, with 4 bases lying between them. CDR3 nucleotides: TGTGCCTGGAGTGTCCGGAATGAGCAGTTCTTC. It translates to CAWSVRNEQFF.

The chain carries TRBV3-1 (or the pseudogene TRBV3-2) and TRBJ2-1; tentative D call: TRBD2 (6 bases). Germline CDR1 LGHDT, CDR2 YNNKEL (reference sequence). The CDR3 covers 13 residues. V shed 4 bases and J shed 3 bases, with 7 bases lying between them. This CDR3 is CASSPGDYNEQFF. DNA of the CDR3: TGTGCCAGCAGCCCGGGAGACTACAATGAGCAGTTCTTC.

The rearrangement links TRBV7-2 to TRBJ1-2; the match to TRBD1 covers 9 bases. The CDR3 sequence is 14 residues long. Germline V gene lookup returns CDR1 SGHTA and CDR2 FQGNSA. The V and J ends lost 5 bases and 8 bases, in that order; junction bases with no gene match: 9. This CDR3 is CASSPRDRVSGYTF. DNA of the CDR3: TGTGCCAGCAGCCCCCGGGACAGGGTGTCCGGCTACACCTTC.

J is TRBJ1-2 and V is TRBV7-2, with a tentative D call TRBD1 (5 bases). Trimming left V 8 bases short and J 0 bases short, with 19 bases between. This CDR3 spans 16 amino acids. Looked up from germline, CDR1 is SGHTA and CDR2 is FQGNSA. CDR3 nucleotides: TGTGCCAGCGGCCCATCCGACAGCCGGGCTAACTATGGCTACACCTTC. This sequence encodes CASGPSDSRANYGYTF.

V usage is TRBV11-3 and J usage is TRBJ2-3, with 9 bases fitting TRBD1. The CDR3 has 16 residues. Germline V gene lookup returns CDR1 SGHNT and CDR2 YENEEA. After removal of 5 bases from V and 4 bases from J, the junction contained 10 bases not matched to a gene. This chain's CDR3 is CASSQGTGSGADTQYF. In nucleotides, the CDR3 is TGTGCCAGCAGCCAAGGGACAGGGAGTGGGGCAGATACGCAGTATTTT.

This chain joins TRBV5-5 and TRBJ2-2; possible D gene TRBD2, 6 bases. The germline V gene encodes CDR1 SGHKS and CDR2 YYEKEE (reference sequence). The ends were cut back, 1 base at V and 2 bases at J, with 18 bases in the middle. The CDR3 runs to 18 residues. Here the CDR3 reads CASSLLPGGTGNTGELFF. CDR3 nucleotide sequence: TGTGCCAGCAGCTTGTTGCCAGGCGGGACTGGAAACACCGGGGAGCTGTTTTTT.

The V and J genes are TRBV18 and TRBJ1-4; 10 bases match TRBD1. This CDR3 spans 18 amino acids. Germline lookup yields CDR1 KGHSH and CDR2 LQKENI. V lost 1 base to trimming and J lost 2 bases; unmatched junction nucleotides: 7. Here the CDR3 DNA reads TGTGCCAGCTCACCACGGGCCGGGACAGGGGAGACTAATGAAAAACTGTTTTTT. Protein product: CASSPRAGTGETNEKLFF.

This clone has a single count. The chain uses TRBV9 and TRBJ2-5, with 7 positions matching TRBD1. From germline, CDR1 is SGDLS and CDR2 YYNGEE. With 4 bases clipped from V and 5 bases from J, the junction kept 11 bases outside the gene matches. The CDR3 runs 15 residues. The CDR3 nucleotides are TGTGCCAGCAGCCCGAGGGACAGAGGTGTCGAGACCCAGTACTTC. This codes for CASSPRDRGVETQYF. Full variable domain (outside the CDR3, taken from reference TRBV9 and TRBJ2-5): DSGVTQTPKHLITATGQRVTLRCSPRSGDLSVYWYQQSLDQGLQFLIQYYNGEERAKGNILERFSAQQFPDLHSELNLSSLELGDSALYFCASSPRDRGVETQYFGPGTRLLVL.

This clone was recorded only once. The chain carries TRBV6-4 and TRBJ2-1; TRBD2 matches at 8 bases. V shed 4 bases, J shed 7 bases, and the junction held 9 bases outside the gene matches. The CDR3 consists of 15 residues. Germline assignment: CDR1 MRHNA and CDR2 SNTAGT. The CDR3 region is CASSGGAGVANEQFF. CDR3 DNA: TGTGCCAGCAGTGGTGGAGCGGGAGTTGCGAATGAGCAGTTCTTC.

The chain employs TRBV2 and TRBJ1-4; D is possibly TRBD1 (6 bases). The germline V and J ends were trimmed by 6 bases and 9 bases, with 11 bases remaining between them. CDR3 length: 12 residues. Germline V CDR1 and CDR2: SNHLY, FYNNEI. The CDR3, as DNA: TGTGCCAGCAGGGCGGACAGAAAAAAACTGTTTTTT. Protein product: CASRADRKKLFF.

Only one count was recorded for this clone. The V gene is TRBV29-1, the J gene TRBJ2-3; the match to TRBD1 covers 9 bases. Germline-derived CDR1 and CDR2 are SQVTM and ANQGSEA. The CDR3 covers 13 residues. With V trimmed by 4 bases and J by 1 base, 0 bases remained unmatched. The CDR3 loop is CSVGDRGTDTQYF. The CDR3 DNA follows: TGCAGCGTTGGGGACAGGGGCACAGATACGCAGTATTTT.

This sequence joins TRBV9 and TRBJ2-7; a possible D gene is TRBD1 (5 bases). This CDR3 has 12 amino acids. Looked up from germline, CDR1 is SGDLS and CDR2 is YYNGEE. V lost 4 bases and J lost 1, with 6 bases in between. The CDR3 protein is CASSRGSYEQYV. The CDR3 nucleotides are TGTGCCAGCAGCAGGGGATCCTACGAGCAGTACGTC.

This chain joins TRBV6-2 or TRBV6-3 and TRBJ2-7; D unclear. This CDR3 is built from 16 residues. Germline CDR1 and CDR2: MNHEY and SVGEGT. V lost 2 bases, J lost 0 bases, and 14 bases lay in between. The CDR3 spells CASSYGSGSYSYEQYF. The CDR3 DNA sequence: TGTGCCAGCAGTTACGGGTCAGGTTCTTACTCCTACGAGCAGTACTTC.

V is TRBV28 and J is TRBJ2-2; D is perhaps TRBD1 (5 bases). V lost 5 bases and J 2 bases, leaving 12 bases between the germline ends. This CDR3 has 15 amino acids. In germline, CDR1 is MDHEN, CDR2 SYDVKM. DNA of the CDR3: TGTGCCAGCAGTCCCATGGGGCCAAACACCGGGGAGCTGTTTTTT. Translation gives CASSPMGPNTGELFF.

The chain combines TRBV6-5 with TRBJ2-1, with 11 positions matching TRBD2. The CDR3 consists of 16 residues. Germline V lookup: CDR1 MNHEY, CDR2 SVGAGI. V lost 4 bases and J lost 10; bases outside the gene matches: 12. The CDR3 loop reads CASSSDTSGRVGEQFF. In DNA, the CDR3 is TGTGCCAGCAGTTCCGACACTAGCGGGAGAGTAGGGGAGCAGTTCTTC.

The V call is TRBV7-9, the J call TRBJ2-3; TRBD2 matches at 13 bases. Germline CDR1 SEHNR, CDR2 FQNEAQ (reference sequence). The J segment lost 3 bases and the V segment lost 1 base, leaving 7 bases of the junction unmatched. There are 18 residues in the CDR3. The CDR3 DNA follows: TGTGCCAGCAGCTTAGGACGGAGGACTAGCGGGAGTACAGATACGCAGTATTTT. It translates to CASSLGRRTSGSTDTQYF.

A word on this clone: The same CDR3 is also encoded by other DNA sequences in this sample. The chain employs TRBV19 and TRBJ2-5; weak D call: TRBD1 (5 bases). The CDR3 sequence is 13 residues long. V was clipped by 0 bases and J by 5 bases, with 7 bases between them. Germline CDR1 is LNHDA and CDR2 is SQIVND (reference sequence). CDR3 sequence: CASSIDRVETQYF. Here the CDR3 DNA reads TGTGCCAGTAGTATAGACAGGGTGGAGACCCAGTACTTC. Full variable domain (remainder filled in from reference TRBV19 and TRBJ2-5): DGGITQSPKYLFRKEGQNVTLSCEQNLNHDAMYWYRQDPGQGLRLIYYSQIVNDFQKGDIAEGYSVSREKKESFPLTVTSAQKNPTAFYLCASSIDRVETQYFGPGTRLLVL.